Listed below are T cell receptor beta chains from one sample, sequenced in a study of blood T cells in healthy people across ages. TCRdb passed the 5' RACE reads through MiXCR, listing each CDR3 protein once. Counted here are more than 800,000 distinct CDR3 sequences, more than 40% occurring once; the ten biggest clones make up around 18%. The sequenced sample was blood. These receptors came from a woman aged 60-75 years in good health. Both conserved end residues are trimmed from each CDR3. Each record gives: V gene, D gene, J gene, CDR3 protein. The D gene is left open where the match is weak.

V: TRBV5-1
D: NA
J: TRBJ2-3
CDR3: ASEFGPAGNADTQY

V: TRBV6-2/TRBV6-3
D: TRBD2
J: TRBJ2-5
CDR3: ASSYSPPSGIYNEQY

V: TRBV20-1
D: NA
J: TRBJ1-2
CDR3: SARNREGRGYT

V: TRBV24-1
D: NA
J: TRBJ2-1
CDR3: ATSKATPHRDPYNEQF

V: TRBV7-2
D: NA
J: TRBJ2-7
CDR3: ASSSGSWGAYEQY

V: TRBV5-1
D: TRBD2
J: TRBJ2-7
CDR3: ASSRAGVEQY

V: TRBV9
D: TRBD2
J: TRBJ2-1
CDR3: ASSVEAWTSSYNEQF

V: TRBV5-1
D: NA
J: TRBJ2-1
CDR3: ASSRDGAQYNEQF

V: TRBV20-1
D: NA
J: TRBJ2-5
CDR3: SAVPPRWETQY

V: TRBV4-1
D: TRBD1
J: TRBJ2-3
CDR3: ASSQDTRTGVWTDTQY

V: TRBV7-9
D: NA
J: NA
CDR3: AIWPGKVYEQY

V: TRBV20-1
D: NA
J: TRBJ2-3
CDR3: SAHRPSTDTQY

V: TRBV27
D: NA
J: TRBJ1-4
CDR3: ASSLFGNEKLF

V: TRBV12-3/TRBV12-4
D: NA
J: TRBJ2-3
CDR3: ASSPTVGTDTQY

V: TRBV20-1
D: TRBD2
J: TRBJ2-1
CDR3: SARATGTSGRYGEQF

V: TRBV6-5
D: TRBD2
J: TRBJ2-1
CDR3: ASSSLAVNEQF

V: TRBV7-9
D: NA
J: TRBJ2-3
CDR3: ASSLVEKDTQY

V: TRBV20-1
D: TRBD1
J: TRBJ2-3
CDR3: SADYLQGAGSADTQY

V: TRBV5-1
D: TRBD1
J: TRBJ1-4
CDR3: ASSTTGWNEKLF

V: TRBV5-4
D: NA
J: TRBJ2-2
CDR3: ASSPSDRSDGELF

V: TRBV20-1
D: NA
J: TRBJ2-7
CDR3: SARAGHRSYEQY

V: TRBV12-3/TRBV12-4
D: NA
J: TRBJ2-7
CDR3: ASSSRGPLSEQY

V: TRBV5-1
D: NA
J: TRBJ2-1
CDR3: ASTLSPGNEQF

V: TRBV19
D: NA
J: TRBJ2-1
CDR3: ASSIDSSSYNEQF

V: TRBV25-1
D: NA
J: TRBJ2-1
CDR3: ASSARQVDNEQF

V: TRBV5-5
D: NA
J: NA
CDR3: ASSINERDRPYEQY

V: TRBV19
D: TRBD1
J: TRBJ2-3
CDR3: ASSIVAATQGAEDTQY

V: TRBV28
D: TRBD2
J: TRBJ2-1
CDR3: ASSSGMGGRAYNEQF

V: TRBV6-1
D: NA
J: TRBJ2-3
CDR3: ASSEQEEDTQY

V: TRBV11-2
D: NA
J: TRBJ1-6
CDR3: ASSLGSEALNSPLH

V: TRBV2
D: NA
J: TRBJ2-1
CDR3: ASRGRVLGEKYNEQF